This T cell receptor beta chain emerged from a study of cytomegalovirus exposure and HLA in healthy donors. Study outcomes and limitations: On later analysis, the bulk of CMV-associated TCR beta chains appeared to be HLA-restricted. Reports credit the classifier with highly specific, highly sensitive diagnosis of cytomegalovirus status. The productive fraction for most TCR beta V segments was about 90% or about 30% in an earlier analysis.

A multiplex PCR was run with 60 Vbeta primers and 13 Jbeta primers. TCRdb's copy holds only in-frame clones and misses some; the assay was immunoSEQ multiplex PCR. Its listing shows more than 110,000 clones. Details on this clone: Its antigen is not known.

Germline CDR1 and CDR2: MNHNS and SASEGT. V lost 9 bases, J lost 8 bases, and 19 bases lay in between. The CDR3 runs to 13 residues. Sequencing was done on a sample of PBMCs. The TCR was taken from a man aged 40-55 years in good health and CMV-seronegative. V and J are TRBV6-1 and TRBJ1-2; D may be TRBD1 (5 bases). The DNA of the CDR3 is TGTGCCAGTCTTGGGGGGGGGTCTATGGGCTACACCTTC. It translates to CASLGGGSMGYTF.